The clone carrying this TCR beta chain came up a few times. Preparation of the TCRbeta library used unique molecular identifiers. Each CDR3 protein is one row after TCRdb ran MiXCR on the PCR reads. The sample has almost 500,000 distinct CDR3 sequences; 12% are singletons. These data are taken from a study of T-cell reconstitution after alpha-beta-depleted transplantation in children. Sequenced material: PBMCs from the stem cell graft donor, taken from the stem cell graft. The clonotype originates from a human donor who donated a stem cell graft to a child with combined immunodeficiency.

CDR3 DNA sequence: TGTGCCAGCAGTGAGAAAGGGGACCCACCTAGCACAGATACGCAGTATTTT. This encodes CASSEKGDPPSTDTQYF. The chain has TRBV25-1 and TRBJ2-3, with D tentatively TRBD1 or TRBD2 (5 bases each). The V gene lost 3 bases and the J gene lost 0 bases, with 16 bases spanning the gap. The CDR3 has 17 residues. CDR1 and CDR2 (germline): MGHDK, SYGVNS.